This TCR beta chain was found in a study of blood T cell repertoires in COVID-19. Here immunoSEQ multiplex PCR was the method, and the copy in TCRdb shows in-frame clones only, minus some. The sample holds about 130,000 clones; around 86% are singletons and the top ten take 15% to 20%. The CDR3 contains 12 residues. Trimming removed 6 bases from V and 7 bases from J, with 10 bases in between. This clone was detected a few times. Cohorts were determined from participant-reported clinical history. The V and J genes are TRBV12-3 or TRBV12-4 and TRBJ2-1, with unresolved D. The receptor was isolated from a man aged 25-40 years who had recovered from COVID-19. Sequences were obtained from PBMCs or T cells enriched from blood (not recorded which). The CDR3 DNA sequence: TGTGCCAGCAGCCGTTCCCCTAATGAGCAGTTCTTC. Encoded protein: CASSRSPNEQFF.